The 17 T cell receptor beta chains below come from one sample, sequenced in a study of read filtering for tumor transcriptome and immune sequencing (dated by TCRdb to about 2020). The sequencer was an Illumina HiSeq 4000. TCR libraries were built from about 420 ng RNA with the Immunoverse kit, using molecular barcoded adaptors covering alpha/delta and beta/gamma chains. TCRdb trimmed public reads at Q25 via fastp, called clones via MiXCR and kept in-frame beta chains. Every CDR3 protein is listed once, alongside the most common genes and DNA of its rows. The sample table lists roughly 59,000 distinct CDR3 sequences, 15% to 20% of them with a count of one. Approximately 11% of the sample goes to the ten largest clones. The specimen was a population of CD138-negative cells sorted from bone marrow. The label giving this sample's cell subset or site can be read as: bone marrow mononuclear cells depleted of CD138+ plasma/myeloma cells by negative magnetic selection. Receptors originate from a donor at least 40 years old with multiple myeloma.

This clonotype was detected many times. J is TRBJ2-7 and V is TRBV29-1, with 10 bases that match TRBD1. The ends lost 5 bases at V and 7 bases at J; junction bases unmatched: 5. The germline V gene encodes CDR1 SQVTM and CDR2 ANQGSEA. This CDR3 has 12 amino acids. Here the CDR3 reads CSVRTGGKEQYF. For the CDR3, the DNA is TGCAGCGTTAGGACAGGGGGTAAGGAGCAGTACTTC.

J is TRBJ1-5 and V is TRBV6-6, with TRBD1 identical over 8 bases. V shed 1 base and J 3 bases; nucleotides not matched to a gene: 5. CDR3 size: 16 residues. Germline V gene data show CDR1 as MNHNY and CDR2 as SVGAGI (reference sequence). The CDR3 reads CASSYLGQGFNQPQHF. DNA for the CDR3: TGTGCCAGCAGTTACTTAGGACAGGGATTCAATCAGCCCCAGCATTTT.

A note on this clonotype: This could be a read error, since a much larger clone is one nucleotide away. J is TRBJ1-1 and V is TRBV30, with 7 nucleotides matching TRBD1. Germline V CDR1 and CDR2: GTSNPN, SVGIG (reference sequence). The CDR3 loop spans 13 amino acids. The DNA of the CDR3 is TGTGCCTGGGAGCGCAGGGGGGGGTCTGAAGCTCTCTTT. It codes for CAWERRGGSEALF.

With respect to this clonotype: One end of the junction does not line up with germline, which may come from a read error. This sequence joins TRBV19 and TRBJ1-2; the D gene is possibly TRBD1 (5 bases). The CDR3 extends over 16 amino acids. Germline CDR1 and CDR2: LNHDA and SQIVND (reference sequence). CDR3 coding DNA: TGTGCCCGTAGTATGAACCGCGGGCGACAGAACTATGGCTACACCTTC. Translation: CARSMNRGRQNYGYTF.

This clonotype was recorded many times. The rearrangement links TRBV20-1 to TRBJ1-6; D not certain. CDR1 is DFQATT and CDR2 is SNEGSKA in the germline V gene (reference sequence). Trimming took off 1 base at V and 6 bases at J, with 16 bases between the two ends. This CDR3 is built from 16 residues. The CDR3 nucleotides read TGCAGTGCTAGAGTTGGAGGGTGGAGTATTAATTCACCCCTCCACTTT. It translates to CSARVGGWSINSPLHF.

This clonotype was counted between two and nine times. The chain recombines TRBV20-1 with TRBJ2-7; a possible D gene is TRBD1 (6 bases). Trimming stripped 7 bases from V and 4 bases from J, with 17 bases between. This CDR3 region has 13 residues. Germline assignment: CDR1 DFQATT and CDR2 SNEGSKA (reference sequence). CDR3 DNA sequence: TGCAGTGGGACACGGGACACTTTGTACGAGCAGTACTTC. Translated: CSGTRDTLYEQYF.

This clonotype came up many times. The J gene is TRBJ2-5, the V gene TRBV28; 8 bases are a match to TRBD1. Germline CDR1 and CDR2: MDHEN and SYDVKM. This CDR3 has 14 amino acids. V was clipped by 3 bases and J by 4 bases; unmatched bases: 4. DNA for the CDR3: TGTGCCAGCAGTTTCACAGGGGGTAGAGAGACCCAGTACTTC. It translates to CASSFTGGRETQYF.

This clonotype was recorded many times. The chain has TRBV5-6 and TRBJ2-5; the match to TRBD1 covers 11 bases. V shed 4 bases and J 5 bases; nucleotides not matched to a gene: 7. This CDR3 has 15 amino acids. CDR1 and CDR2 (germline): SGHDT, YYEEEE. CDR3 bases: TGTGCCAGCAGCCCTCCGGACAGGGGGCTTGAGACCCAGTACTTC. This encodes CASSPPDRGLETQYF.

This clonotype occurred once. A single base separates this from a much larger clone, so it may be a read error. The chain employs TRBV12-3 or TRBV12-4 and TRBJ1-3; tentatively, D is TRBD1 (5 bases). This CDR3 spans 14 amino acids. The CDR3 here is CASSRQTSGNTVYF. As DNA, the CDR3 is TGTGCCAGCAGCCGACAGACCTCTGGAAACACCGTATATTTT.

The CDR3 bases are TGTGCCAGCTCAGAAACAGGGGGAAATGGCTACACCTTC. Its translation is CASSETGGNGYTF. The V gene is TRBV18, the J gene TRBJ1-2; TRBD1 agrees at 8 bases. V dropped 5 bases and J dropped 6; count of bases not matched to a gene: 5. This CDR3 spans 13 amino acids. Germline CDR1 reads KGHSH; CDR2 reads LQKENI.

Regarding this clonotype: Since a much larger clone is just one base distant, this may be a read error. This sequence joins TRBV3-1 and TRBJ2-5, with D perhaps TRBD1 (5 bases). The CDR3 consists of 15 residues. Trimming pared 4 bases from V and 1 base from J, leaving 13 bases between. Germline CDR1 LGHDT, CDR2 YNNKEL (reference sequence). CDR3 DNA: TGTGCCAGCAGCCCACGACAGACGTGCCAAGAGACCCAGTACTTC. Amino acids: CASSPRQTCQETQYF.

This clonotype was seen ten or more times. The rearrangement uses TRBV9 and TRBJ2-1, with TRBD1 identical over 7 bases. Trimming removed 0 bases from V and 0 bases from J; junction bases left unmatched: 6. The CDR3 covers 17 residues. Germline CDR1 reads SGDLS; CDR2 reads YYNGEE. CDR3 nucleotides: TGTGCCAGCAGCGTAGATCCCCGGGACAGCTCCTACAATGAGCAGTTCTTC. Translating it yields CASSVDPRDSSYNEQFF.

The chain links TRBV7-9 to TRBJ2-5; D gene uncertain. V lost 5 bases and J 5 bases, leaving 18 bases between the germline ends. The germline V gene encodes CDR1 SEHNR and CDR2 FQNEAQ (reference sequence). The CDR3 has 15 amino acids. CDR3 coding DNA: TGTGCCAGCAGCACCCCGGGCGGCTCGTGGGAGACCCAGTACTTC. Translating it yields CASSTPGGSWETQYF.

This clonotype was detected ten times or more. The gene calls are TRBV14 and TRBJ2-7, with D uncertain. Trimming cost V 4 bases and J 1 base, with 8 bases left between them. The CDR3 consists of 13 residues. Germline assignment: CDR1 SGHDN and CDR2 FVKESK. In DNA form, the CDR3 reads TGTGCCAGCAGCCCACGACATTCCTACGAGCAGTACTTC. Translating it yields CASSPRHSYEQYF. Drawing the rest from reference TRBV14 and TRBJ2-7, the complete variable domain is EAGVTQFPSHSVIEKGQTVTLRCDPISGHDNLYWYRRVMGKEIKFLLHFVKESKQDESGMPNNRFLAERTGGTYSTLKVQPAELEDSGVYFCASSPRHSYEQYFGPGTRLTVT.

This sequence joins TRBV18 and TRBJ2-2; D possibly corresponds to TRBD2 (5 bases). Germline CDR1 is KGHSH and CDR2 is LQKENI. The ends were cut back, 3 bases at V and 5 bases at J, with 7 bases in the middle. The length of the CDR3 is 13 residues. The CDR3 region is CASSPRETGELFF. The CDR3 region has the DNA TGTGCCAGCTCACCGAGGGAGACCGGGGAGCTGTTTTTT.

This clonotype showed up just a few times. The gene calls are TRBV5-1 and TRBJ2-3, with D perhaps TRBD1 (6 bases). Germline assignment: CDR1 SGHRS and CDR2 YFSETQ. V dropped 4 bases and J dropped 0 bases, with 12 bases sitting between them. The CDR3 has 15 amino acids. The DNA of the CDR3 is TGCGCCAGCAGCAGGGACATCTCTAGCACAGATACGCAGTATTTT. This codes for CASSRDISSTDTQYF.

This clonotype appeared many times. The genes are TRBV10-1 and TRBJ2-7, with 9 bases fitting TRBD2. CDR3 size: 16 residues. Germline CDR1 WNHNN, CDR2 SYGVQD (reference sequence). The trim removed 4 bases at V and 3 bases at J, leaving 10 bases unmatched. Here the CDR3 DNA reads TGCGCCAGCAGTGGGTCGGAGACTAGCGGAGTCTACGAGCAGTACTTC. This gives the protein CASSGSETSGVYEQYF.